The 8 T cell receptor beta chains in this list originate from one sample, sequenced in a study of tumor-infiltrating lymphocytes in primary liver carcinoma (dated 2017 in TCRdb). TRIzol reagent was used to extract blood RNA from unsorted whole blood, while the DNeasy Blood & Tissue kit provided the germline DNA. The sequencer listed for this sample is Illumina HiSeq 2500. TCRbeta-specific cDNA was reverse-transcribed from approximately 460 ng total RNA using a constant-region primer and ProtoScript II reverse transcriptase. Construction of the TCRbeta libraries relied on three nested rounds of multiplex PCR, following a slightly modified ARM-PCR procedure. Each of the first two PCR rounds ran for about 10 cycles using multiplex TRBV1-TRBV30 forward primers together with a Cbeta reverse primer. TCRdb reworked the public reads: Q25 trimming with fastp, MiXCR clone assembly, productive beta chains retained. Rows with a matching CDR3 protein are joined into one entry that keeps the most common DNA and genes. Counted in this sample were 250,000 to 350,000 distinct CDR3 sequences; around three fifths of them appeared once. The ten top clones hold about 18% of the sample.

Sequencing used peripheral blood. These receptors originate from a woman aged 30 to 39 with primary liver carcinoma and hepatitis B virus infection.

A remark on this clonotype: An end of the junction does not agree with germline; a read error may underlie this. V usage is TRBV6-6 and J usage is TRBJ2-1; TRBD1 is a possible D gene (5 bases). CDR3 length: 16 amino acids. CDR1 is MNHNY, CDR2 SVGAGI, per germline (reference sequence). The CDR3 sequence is CANSYTLRAEHNEQFF. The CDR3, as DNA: TGTGCCAACAGTTACACCCTCAGGGCGGAACACAATGAGCAGTTCTTC.

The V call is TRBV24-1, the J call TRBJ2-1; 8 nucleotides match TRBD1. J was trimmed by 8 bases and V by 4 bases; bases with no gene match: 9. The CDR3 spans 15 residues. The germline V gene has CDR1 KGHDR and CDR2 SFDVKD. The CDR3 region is CATSESRGRWDEQFF. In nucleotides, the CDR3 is TGTGCCACCAGTGAGTCCAGGGGGCGCTGGGATGAGCAGTTCTTC.

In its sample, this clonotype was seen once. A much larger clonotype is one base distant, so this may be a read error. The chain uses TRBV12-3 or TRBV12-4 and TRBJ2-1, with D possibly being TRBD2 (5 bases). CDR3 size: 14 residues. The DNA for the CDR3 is TGTGCCAGCAGTTTATTCGATCCTCGGGGTGAGCGGTTCTTC. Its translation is CASSLFDPRGERFF.

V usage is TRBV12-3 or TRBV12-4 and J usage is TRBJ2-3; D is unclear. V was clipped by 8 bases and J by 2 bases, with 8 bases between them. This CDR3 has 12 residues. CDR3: CASRLDTDTQYF. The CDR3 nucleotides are TGTGCCAGCCGGCTAGACACAGATACGCAGTATTTT.

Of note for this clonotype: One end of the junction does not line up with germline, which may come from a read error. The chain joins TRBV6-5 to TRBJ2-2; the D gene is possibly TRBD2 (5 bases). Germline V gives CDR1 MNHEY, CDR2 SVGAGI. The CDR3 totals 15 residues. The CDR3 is CASSPAAFNTGELSF. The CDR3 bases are TGTGCCAGCAGCCCCGCCGCTTTTAACACCGGGGAGCTGTCTTTT.

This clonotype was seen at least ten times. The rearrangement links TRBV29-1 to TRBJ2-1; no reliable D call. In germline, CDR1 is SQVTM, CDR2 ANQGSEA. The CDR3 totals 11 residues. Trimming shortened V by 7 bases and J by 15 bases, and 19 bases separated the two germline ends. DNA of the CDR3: TGCAGCGCCGCAAGGGATCCTCTGGCGTTCTTC. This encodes CSAARDPLAFF.

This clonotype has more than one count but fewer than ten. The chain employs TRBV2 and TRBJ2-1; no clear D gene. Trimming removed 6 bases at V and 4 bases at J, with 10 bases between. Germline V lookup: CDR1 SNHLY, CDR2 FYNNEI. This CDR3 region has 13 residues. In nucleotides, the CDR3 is TGTGCCAGCAGGGCGACTGAATACAATGAGCAGTTCTTC. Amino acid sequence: CASRATEYNEQFF.

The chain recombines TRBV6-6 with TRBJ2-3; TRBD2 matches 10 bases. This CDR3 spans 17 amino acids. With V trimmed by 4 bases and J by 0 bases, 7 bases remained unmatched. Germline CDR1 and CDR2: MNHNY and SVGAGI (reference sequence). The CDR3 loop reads CASSLYSGRTSTDTQYF. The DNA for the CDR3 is TGTGCCAGCAGTTTATATAGCGGGAGGACTAGCACAGATACGCAGTATTTT.